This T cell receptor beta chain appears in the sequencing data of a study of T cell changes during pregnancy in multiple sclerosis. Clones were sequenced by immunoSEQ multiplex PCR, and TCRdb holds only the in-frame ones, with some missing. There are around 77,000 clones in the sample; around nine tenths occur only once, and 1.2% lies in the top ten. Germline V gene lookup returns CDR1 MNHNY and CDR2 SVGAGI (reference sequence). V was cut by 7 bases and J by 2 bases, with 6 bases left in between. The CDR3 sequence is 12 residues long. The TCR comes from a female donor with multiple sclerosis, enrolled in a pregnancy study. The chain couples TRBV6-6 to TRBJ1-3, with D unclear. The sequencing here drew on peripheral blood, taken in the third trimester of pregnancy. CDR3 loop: CASTGAGNTIYF. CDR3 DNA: TGTGCCAGCACGGGTGCTGGAAACACCATATATTTT.